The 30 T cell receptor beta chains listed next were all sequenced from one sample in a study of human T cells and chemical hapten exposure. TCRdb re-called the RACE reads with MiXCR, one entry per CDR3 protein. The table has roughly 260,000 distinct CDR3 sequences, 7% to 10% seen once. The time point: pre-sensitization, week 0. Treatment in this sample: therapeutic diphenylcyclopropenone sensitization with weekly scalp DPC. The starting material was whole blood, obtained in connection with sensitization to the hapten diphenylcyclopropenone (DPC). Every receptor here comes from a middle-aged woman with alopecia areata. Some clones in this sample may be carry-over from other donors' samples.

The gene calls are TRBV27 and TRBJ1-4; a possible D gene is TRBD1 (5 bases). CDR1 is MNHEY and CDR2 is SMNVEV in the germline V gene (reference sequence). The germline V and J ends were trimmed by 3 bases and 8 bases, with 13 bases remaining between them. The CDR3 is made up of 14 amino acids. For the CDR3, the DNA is TGTGCCAGCAGTTTGGGGGGGAGTTGGGAAAAACTGTTTTTT. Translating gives CASSLGGSWEKLFF.

CDR3: CASSYFQGDNEQFF. DNA of the CDR3: TGTGCCAGCAGTTACTTCCAGGGAGACAATGAGCAGTTCTTC. This chain connects TRBV6-6 to TRBJ2-1, with D perhaps being TRBD1 or TRBD2 (5 bases each). V lost 1 base, J lost 5 bases, and 9 bases lay in between. The length of the CDR3 is 14 residues. Germline CDR1 and CDR2: MNHNY and SVGAGI (reference sequence).

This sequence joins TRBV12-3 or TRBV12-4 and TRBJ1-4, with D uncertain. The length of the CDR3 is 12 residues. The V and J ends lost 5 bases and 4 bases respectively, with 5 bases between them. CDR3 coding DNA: TGTGCCAGCAGTGGGAATAATGAAAAACTGTTTTTT. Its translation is CASSGNNEKLFF.

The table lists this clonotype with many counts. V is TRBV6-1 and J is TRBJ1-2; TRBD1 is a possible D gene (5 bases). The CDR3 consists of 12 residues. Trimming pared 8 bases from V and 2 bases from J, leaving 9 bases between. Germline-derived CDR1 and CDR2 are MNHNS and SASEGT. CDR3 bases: TGTGCCAGCCTCGGGGCCAACTATGGCTACACCTTC. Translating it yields CASLGANYGYTF.

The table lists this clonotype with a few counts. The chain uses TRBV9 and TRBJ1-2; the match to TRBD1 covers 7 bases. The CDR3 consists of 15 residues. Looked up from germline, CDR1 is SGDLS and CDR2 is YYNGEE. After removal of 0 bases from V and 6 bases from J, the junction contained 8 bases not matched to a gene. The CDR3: CASSVDRAQGDGYTF. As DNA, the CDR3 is TGTGCCAGCAGCGTAGACAGAGCCCAGGGGGATGGCTACACCTTC.

The CDR3 coding sequence is TGTGCCACCCGTAGGAACACTGAAGCTTTCTTT. Translating it yields CATRRNTEAFF. The chain couples TRBV6-2 or TRBV6-3 to TRBJ1-1; D remains ambiguous. The V end lost 10 bases, the J end lost 1 base, and 7 bases lay between the germline ends. The CDR3 consists of 11 residues. CDR1 MNHEY and CDR2 SVGEGT come from the germline V gene.

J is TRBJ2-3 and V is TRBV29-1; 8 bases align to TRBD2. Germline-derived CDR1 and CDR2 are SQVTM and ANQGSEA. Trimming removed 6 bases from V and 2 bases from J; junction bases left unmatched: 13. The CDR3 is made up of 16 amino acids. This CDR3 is CSVTAGDSGTTDTQYF. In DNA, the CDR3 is TGCAGCGTCACAGCGGGGGATAGCGGGACCACAGATACGCAGTATTTT.

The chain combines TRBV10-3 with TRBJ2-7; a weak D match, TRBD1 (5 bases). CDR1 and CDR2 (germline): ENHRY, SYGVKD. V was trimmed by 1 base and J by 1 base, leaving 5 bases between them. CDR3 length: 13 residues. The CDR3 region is CAISEYRSYEQYF. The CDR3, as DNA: TGTGCCATCAGTGAGTACAGGTCCTACGAGCAGTACTTC.

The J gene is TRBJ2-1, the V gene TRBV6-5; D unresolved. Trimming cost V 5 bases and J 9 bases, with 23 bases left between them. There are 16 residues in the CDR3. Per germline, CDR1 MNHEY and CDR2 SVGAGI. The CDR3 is CASSADPTTRWGEQFF. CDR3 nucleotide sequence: TGTGCCAGCAGTGCCGATCCTACGACTCGGTGGGGTGAGCAGTTCTTC.

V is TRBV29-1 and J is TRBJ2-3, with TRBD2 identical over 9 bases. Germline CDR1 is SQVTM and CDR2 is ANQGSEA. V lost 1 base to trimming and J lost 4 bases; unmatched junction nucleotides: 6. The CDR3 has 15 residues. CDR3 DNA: TGCAGCGTTGAAGGATTTAGCGGGAGCTCAGATACGCAGTATTTT. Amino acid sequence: CSVEGFSGSSDTQYF.

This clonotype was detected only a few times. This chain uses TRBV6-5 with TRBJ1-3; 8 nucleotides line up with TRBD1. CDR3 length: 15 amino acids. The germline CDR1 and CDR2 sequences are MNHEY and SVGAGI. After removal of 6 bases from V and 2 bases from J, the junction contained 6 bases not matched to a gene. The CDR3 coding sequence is TGTGCCAGCAGACGGACAGGGTCCCCTGGAAACACCATATATTTT. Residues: CASRRTGSPGNTIYF.

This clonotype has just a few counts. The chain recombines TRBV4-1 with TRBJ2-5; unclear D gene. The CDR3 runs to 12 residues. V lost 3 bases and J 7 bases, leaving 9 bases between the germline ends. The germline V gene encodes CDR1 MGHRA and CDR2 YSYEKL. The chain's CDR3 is CASSQVVGTQYF. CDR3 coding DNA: TGCGCCAGCAGCCAGGTAGTAGGGACCCAGTACTTC.

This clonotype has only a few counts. The CDR3 reads CASSAGLAGAGELFF. The CDR3 DNA sequence: TGTGCCAGCAGCGCCGGACTAGCAGGGGCCGGGGAGCTGTTTTTT. The chain has TRBV7-2 and TRBJ2-2, with TRBD2 identical over 8 bases. Losses at the gene ends were 5 bases for V and 6 bases for J; bases not matched to a gene: 8. The CDR3 is 15 amino acids. CDR1 is SGHTA and CDR2 is FQGNSA in the germline V gene.

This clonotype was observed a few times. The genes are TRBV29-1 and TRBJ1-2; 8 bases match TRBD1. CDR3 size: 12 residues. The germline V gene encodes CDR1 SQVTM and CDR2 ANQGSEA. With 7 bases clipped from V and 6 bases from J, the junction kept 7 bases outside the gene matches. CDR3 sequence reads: CSAFRGQDGYTF. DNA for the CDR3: TGCAGCGCTTTCAGGGGGCAAGATGGCTACACCTTC.

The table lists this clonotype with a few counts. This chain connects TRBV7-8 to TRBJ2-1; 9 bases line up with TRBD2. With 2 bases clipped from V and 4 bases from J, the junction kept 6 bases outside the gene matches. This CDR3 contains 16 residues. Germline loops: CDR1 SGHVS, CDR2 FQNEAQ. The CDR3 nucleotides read TGTGCCAGCAGCTTATTAGCGGGAGTGACGTACAATGAGCAGTTCTTC. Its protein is CASSLLAGVTYNEQFF.

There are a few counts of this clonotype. The CDR3 DNA follows: TGTGCCAGCAGTTTCCGACAGGGTAGCGGCTACACCTTC. Protein: CASSFRQGSGYTF. The J gene is TRBJ1-2, the V gene TRBV12-3 or TRBV12-4, with TRBD1 matching over 7 bases. The length of the CDR3 is 13 residues. Trimming at V came to 3 bases and at J to 8 bases, leaving 6 bases not matched to a gene.

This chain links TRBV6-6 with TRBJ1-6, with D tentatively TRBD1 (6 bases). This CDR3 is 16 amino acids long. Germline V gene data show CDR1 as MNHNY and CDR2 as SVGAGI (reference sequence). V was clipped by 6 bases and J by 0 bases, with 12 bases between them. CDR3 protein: CASRPQGSSYNSPLHF. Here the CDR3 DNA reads TGTGCCAGCAGGCCTCAGGGGAGCTCCTATAATTCACCCCTCCACTTT.

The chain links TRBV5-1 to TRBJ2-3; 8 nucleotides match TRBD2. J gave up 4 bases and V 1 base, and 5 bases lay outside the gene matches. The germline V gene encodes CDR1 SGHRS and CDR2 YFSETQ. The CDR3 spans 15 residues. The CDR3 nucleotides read TGCGCCAGCAGCTTGTTTAGCGGGGCCTCAGATACGCAGTATTTT. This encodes CASSLFSGASDTQYF.

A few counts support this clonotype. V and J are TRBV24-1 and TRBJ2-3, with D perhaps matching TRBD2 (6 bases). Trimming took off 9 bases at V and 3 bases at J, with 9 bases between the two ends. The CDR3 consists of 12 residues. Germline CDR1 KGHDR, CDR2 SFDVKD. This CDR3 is CATGTSTDTQYF. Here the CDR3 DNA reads TGTGCCACCGGGACTTCGACAGATACGCAGTATTTT.

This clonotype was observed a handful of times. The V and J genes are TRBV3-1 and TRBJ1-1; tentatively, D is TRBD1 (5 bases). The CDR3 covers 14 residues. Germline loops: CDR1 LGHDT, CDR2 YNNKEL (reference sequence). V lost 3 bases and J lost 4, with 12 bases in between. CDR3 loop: CASSQAGRGTEAFF. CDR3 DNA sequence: TGTGCCAGCAGCCAGGCGGGACGCGGCACTGAAGCTTTCTTT.

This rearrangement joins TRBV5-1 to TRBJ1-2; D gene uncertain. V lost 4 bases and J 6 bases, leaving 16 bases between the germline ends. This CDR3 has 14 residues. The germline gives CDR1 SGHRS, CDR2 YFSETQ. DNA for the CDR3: TGCGCCAGCAGCCAAACTCAGGACCTAAATGGCTACACCTTC. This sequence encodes CASSQTQDLNGYTF.

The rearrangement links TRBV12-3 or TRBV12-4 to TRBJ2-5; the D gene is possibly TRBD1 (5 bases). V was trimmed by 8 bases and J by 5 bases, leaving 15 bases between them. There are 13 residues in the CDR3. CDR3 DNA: TGTGCCAGCCAAGACAGTAATCAGGAGACCCAGTACTTC. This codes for CASQDSNQETQYF.

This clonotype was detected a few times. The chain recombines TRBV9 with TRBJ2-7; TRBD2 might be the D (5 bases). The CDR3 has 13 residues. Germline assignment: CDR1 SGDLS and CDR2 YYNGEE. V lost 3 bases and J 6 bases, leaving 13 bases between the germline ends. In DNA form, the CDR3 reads TGTGCCAGCAGCGCCTTCCTAGCCGGCGAGCAGTACTTC. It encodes CASSAFLAGEQYF.

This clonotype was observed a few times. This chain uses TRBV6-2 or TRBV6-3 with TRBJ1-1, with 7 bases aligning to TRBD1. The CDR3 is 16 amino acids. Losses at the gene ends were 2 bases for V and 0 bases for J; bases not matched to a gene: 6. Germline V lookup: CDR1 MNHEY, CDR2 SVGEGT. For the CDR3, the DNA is TGTGCCAGCAGTTACCCGGCTGGACAGGTGAACACTGAAGCTTTCTTT. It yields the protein CASSYPAGQVNTEAFF.

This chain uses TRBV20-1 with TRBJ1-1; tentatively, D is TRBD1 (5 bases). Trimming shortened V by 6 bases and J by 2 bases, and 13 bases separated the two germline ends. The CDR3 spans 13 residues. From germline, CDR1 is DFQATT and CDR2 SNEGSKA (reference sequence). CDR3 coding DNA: TGCAGTGCCCGAGGGGTAGGAAACACTGAAGCTTTCTTT. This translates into CSARGVGNTEAFF.

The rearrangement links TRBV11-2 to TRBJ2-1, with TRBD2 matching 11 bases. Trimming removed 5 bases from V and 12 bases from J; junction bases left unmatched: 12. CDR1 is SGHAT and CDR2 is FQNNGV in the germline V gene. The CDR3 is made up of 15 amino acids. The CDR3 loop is CASSPTSGVVLGQFF. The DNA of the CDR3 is TGTGCCAGCAGCCCGACTAGCGGGGTGGTTCTTGGGCAGTTCTTC.

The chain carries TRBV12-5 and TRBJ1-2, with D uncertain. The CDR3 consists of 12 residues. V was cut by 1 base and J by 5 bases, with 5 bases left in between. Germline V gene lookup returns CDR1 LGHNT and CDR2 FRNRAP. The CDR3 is CASGLGEYGYTF. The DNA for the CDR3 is TGTGCTAGTGGTTTGGGGGAATATGGCTACACCTTC.

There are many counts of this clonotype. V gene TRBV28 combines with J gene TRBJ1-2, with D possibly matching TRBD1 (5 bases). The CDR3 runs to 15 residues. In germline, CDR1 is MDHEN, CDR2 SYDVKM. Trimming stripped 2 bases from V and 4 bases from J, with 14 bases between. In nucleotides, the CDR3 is TGTGCCAGCAGTTTACTCCAGGGAAATATCTATGGCTACACCTTC. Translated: CASSLLQGNIYGYTF.

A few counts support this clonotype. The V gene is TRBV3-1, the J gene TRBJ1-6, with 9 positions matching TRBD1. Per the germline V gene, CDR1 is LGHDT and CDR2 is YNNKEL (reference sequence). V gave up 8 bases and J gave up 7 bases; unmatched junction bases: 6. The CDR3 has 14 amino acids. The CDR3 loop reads CASVQGAKNSPLHF. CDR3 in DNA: TGTGCCAGCGTACAGGGGGCGAAGAATTCACCCCTCCACTTT.

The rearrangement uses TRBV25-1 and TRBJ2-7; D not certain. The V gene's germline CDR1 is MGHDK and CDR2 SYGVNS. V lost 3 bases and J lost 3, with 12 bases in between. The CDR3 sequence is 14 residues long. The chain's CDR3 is CASSDPLPGYEQYF. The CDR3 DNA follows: TGTGCCAGCAGTGACCCCCTCCCCGGCTACGAGCAGTACTTC.